This T cell receptor beta chain stems from a study of cytomegalovirus exposure and HLA in healthy donors. Study-wide results and limits: What TCR beta sequences reportedly achieved was accurate prediction of HLA-A and HLA-B alleles in most subjects. Later, an analysis showed that TCR beta chains associated with HLA were more clonally expanded than others that were equally common.

A note on this clone: What it binds is not known.

Donors had nominal health at sampling but likely had unrecorded immune exposures. 13 Jbeta primers and 60 Vbeta primers were used for the PCR. Clones were read by immunoSEQ multiplex PCR, and TCRdb kept only the in-frame ones, dropping some. Here the sample spans hundreds of thousands of clones, around four fifths being singletons. CDR1 and CDR2 (germline): SGHRS, YFSETQ. This CDR3 has 13 amino acids. Between the trimmed V and J ends, which lost 0 bases and 0 bases, there was a span of 3 bases. The clonotype was recovered from a woman aged 55-70 years in good health and CMV-seropositive. Input material: PBMCs. The chain employs TRBV5-1 and TRBJ2-5, with D uncertain. CDR3 protein: CASSLGDQETQYF. The CDR3 region has the DNA TGCGCCAGCAGCTTGGGCGACCAAGAGACCCAGTACTTC.